This TCR beta chain was identified in a study of cytomegalovirus exposure and HLA in healthy donors. Losses at the gene ends were 2 bases for V and 8 bases for J; bases not matched to a gene: 11. Germline V gene lookup returns CDR1 SGHNT and CDR2 YYREEE (reference sequence). The CDR3 is 15 residues long. Use of 60 Vbeta and 13 Jbeta primers characterized the PCR. Clones were read by immunoSEQ multiplex PCR, and TCRdb kept only the in-frame ones, dropping some. Counted here are about 130,000 clones, 70% to 80% occurring once; the ten biggest clones make up about 2.6%. The chain carries TRBV5-4 and TRBJ2-3, with 7 positions matching TRBD1. The TCR comes from a woman aged 55-75 years in good health and CMV-seropositive. Specimen: PBMCs. CDR3 sequence (DNA): TGTGCCAGCAGCTTTATGGATATCCCAGGGGGTACGCAGTATTTT. It is translated as CASSFMDIPGGTQYF.